This entry lists 12 T cell receptor beta chains sequenced from one sample in a study of pediatric ulcerative colitis. Repertoires were generated with immunoSEQ multiplex PCR, while TCRdb's copy carries only in-frame clones and drops some. Of 55,000 to 70,000 clones in the sample, more than 75% were seen once. Material: blood. Receptors originate from a boy younger than 18 who was a control in a study of pediatric ulcerative colitis.

This rearrangement joins TRBV11-2 to TRBJ1-1, with D tentatively TRBD1 (6 bases). There are 14 residues in the CDR3. V was pared by 6 bases and J by 2 bases, with 13 bases between. Germline V gene data show CDR1 as SGHAT and CDR2 as FQNNGV. CDR3 protein: CASSPGQPNTEAFF. Written as DNA, the CDR3 is TGTGCCAGCAGTCCCGGACAGCCCAACACTGAAGCTTTCTTT.

This sequence joins TRBV5-6 and TRBJ1-4; D remains unclear. Between the trimmed V and J ends, which lost 1 base and 0 bases, there was a span of 10 bases. CDR1 is SGHDT, CDR2 YYEEEE, per germline. The CDR3 is 16 amino acids. The CDR3 DNA sequence: TGTGCCAGCAGCTTGCCAGACGGAGCAACTAATGAAAAACTGTTTTTT. Its protein is CASSLPDGATNEKLFF.

CDR3 in amino acids: CASTTGTGEGKLFF. The CDR3, as DNA: TGCGCCAGCACGACCGGGACCGGGGAGGGAAAACTGTTTTTT. The chain uses TRBV5-1 and TRBJ1-4, with D perhaps matching TRBD1 (5 bases). Per the germline V gene, CDR1 is SGHRS and CDR2 is YFSETQ. There are 14 residues in the CDR3. The V end lost 6 bases, the J end lost 10 bases, and 19 bases lay between the germline ends.

CDR3 amino acids: CASSFVSSYEQYF. The CDR3 coding sequence is TGTGCCAGCAGTTTTGTTAGCTCCTACGAGCAGTACTTC. The chain links TRBV27 to TRBJ2-7; D not certain. The CDR3 extends over 13 amino acids. Deletions cut 3 bases from V and 0 bases from J, with 6 bases between. In germline, CDR1 is MNHEY, CDR2 SMNVEV (reference sequence).

This clone was recorded once. The chain employs TRBV4-2 and TRBJ1-2; D is uncertain. The CDR3 spans 15 residues. V lost 1 base, J lost 4 bases, and 13 bases lay in between. The germline CDR1 and CDR2 sequences are LGHNA and YNFKEQ. CDR3 residues: CASSQAGAGPYGYTF. In DNA, the CDR3 is TGTGCCAGCAGCCAAGCGGGAGCAGGCCCCTATGGCTACACCTTC.

This sequence joins TRBV7-9 and TRBJ2-1; D uncertain. Trimming cost V 1 base and J 3 bases, with 13 bases left between them. CDR3 length: 16 amino acids. CDR1 is SEHNR and CDR2 is FQNEAQ in the germline V gene (reference sequence). This CDR3 is CASSLVSGPRYNEQFF. The CDR3 bases are TGTGCCAGCAGCTTAGTCTCTGGCCCTCGCTACAATGAGCAGTTCTTC.

The chain employs TRBV5-6 and TRBJ1-1; D is possibly TRBD1 (5 bases). This CDR3 contains 14 residues. Trimming removed 3 bases at V and 0 bases at J, with 9 bases between. Germline V CDR1 and CDR2: SGHDT, YYEEEE. The CDR3 sequence: CASSWGRMNTEAFF. The CDR3 DNA reads as TGTGCCAGCAGCTGGGGACGAATGAACACTGAAGCTTTCTTT.

The CDR3 DNA is TGTGCCAGCTCACCGTTCCCCGGACAGAACAAATATAGCAATCAGCCCCAGCATTTT. This encodes CASSPFPGQNKYSNQPQHF. This rearrangement joins TRBV18 to TRBJ1-5; D may be TRBD1 (6 bases). Germline V gene sequence: CDR1 KGHSH, CDR2 LQKENI. The CDR3 covers 19 residues. The V gene lost 3 bases and the J gene lost 0 bases, with 21 bases spanning the gap.

The J gene is TRBJ2-2, the V gene TRBV27; no clear D gene. The ends were cut back, 2 bases at V and 1 base at J, with 11 bases in the middle. This CDR3 has 16 residues. Looked up from germline, CDR1 is MNHEY and CDR2 is SMNVEV (reference sequence). CDR3 in DNA: TGTGCCAGCAGTTTACGGCAAGTGAAGAACACCGGGGAGCTGTTTTTT. This codes for CASSLRQVKNTGELFF.

The genes are TRBV19 and TRBJ2-1; TRBD2 aligns across 7 bases. V trimming: 5 bases; J trimming: 7 bases; junction bases outside the gene matches: 8. The CDR3 sequence is 14 residues long. The germline gives CDR1 LNHDA, CDR2 SQIVND (reference sequence). CDR3 amino acids: CASSAGLDSNEQFF. The CDR3 DNA sequence: TGTGCCAGTAGTGCAGGACTAGACTCTAATGAGCAGTTCTTC.

This clone was found once. The gene calls are TRBV27 and TRBJ2-7; 8 bases are a match to TRBD2. With V trimmed by 7 bases and J by 1 base, 3 bases remained unmatched. The CDR3 totals 13 residues. The germline V gene encodes CDR1 MNHEY and CDR2 SMNVEV (reference sequence). The CDR3, as DNA: TGTGCCAGCAAACTAGCGGATTCCTACGAGCAGTACTTC. As protein: CASKLADSYEQYF.

This chain uses TRBV27 with TRBJ2-5, with D hard to call. The CDR3 length is 12 residues. CDR1 and CDR2 from the germline V gene are MNHEY and SMNVEV (reference sequence). V shed 2 bases and J shed 5 bases, with 6 bases lying between them. The CDR3 reads CASSLIAETQYF. CDR3 DNA: TGTGCCAGCAGTTTAATAGCCGAGACCCAGTACTTC.